Listed below are T cell receptor beta chains from one sample, sequenced in a study of PD-1 blockade in classical Hodgkin lymphoma. Profiling relied on immunoSEQ multiplex PCR, and the TCRdb table lists in-frame clones only, not all of them. The sample shows tens of thousands of clones, 77% of them seen only once. The sample in question was peripheral blood mononuclear cells (PBMCs), obtained before the second cycle of nivolumab. These receptors were obtained from a human donor with classical Hodgkin lymphoma. Each CDR3 is given with its conserved first and last residue. D genes are given only for firm matches. Some rows have no size entry. The others give once, few or many, or a class for an expanded clone.

clone_size j_call cdr3_length d_call v_call cdr3_aa cdr3_nt
once TRBJ1-1 13 NA TRBV28 CASSLWGDTEAFF TGTGCCAGCAGTTTATGGGGGGACACTGAAGCTTTCTTT
NA TRBJ2-7 15 NA TRBV18 CASSPRETPAYEQYF TGTGCCAGCTCACCCCGGGAGACCCCGGCCTACGAGCAGTACTTC
NA TRBJ2-7 15 TRBD1 TRBV6-6 CASSFFTGGGSKQYF TGTGCCAGCAGTTTCTTTACAGGGGGCGGGTCCAAGCAGTACTTC
NA TRBJ1-2 18 NA TRBV27 CASSFRTGGLTANYGYTF TGTGCCAGCAGTTTCCGAACGGGGGGACTTACAGCTAACTATGGCTACACCTTC
few TRBJ1-2 17 NA TRBV19 CASSMNGGGTGADGYTF TGTGCCAGTAGTATGAACGGCGGGGGCACGGGAGCCGATGGCTACACCTTC
NA TRBJ1-1 13 NA TRBV6-1 CASGWAMNTEAFF TGTGCCAGCGGATGGGCCATGAACACTGAAGCTTTCTTT
NA TRBJ2-5 16 NA TRBV5-4 CASSWGLRGSQETQYF TGTGCCAGCAGCTGGGGTTTGCGAGGTAGCCAAGAGACCCAGTACTTC
NA TRBJ1-5 15 TRBD1 TRBV19 CASSIGTAVNQPQHF TGTGCCAGTAGTATCGGGACAGCTGTTAATCAGCCCCAGCATTTT
NA TRBJ2-7 15 NA TRBV7-2 CASSLAGHGSYEQYF TGTGCCAGCAGCTTAGCCGGACACGGCTCCTACGAGCAGTACTTC
few TRBJ1-1 13 NA TRBV19 CASSISGNTEAFF TGTGCCAGTAGTATATCAGGGAACACTGAAGCTTTCTTT
NA TRBJ1-6 13 NA TRBV19 CASSRQRESPLHF TGTGCCAGTAGTAGGCAACGAGAATCACCCCTCCACTTT
NA TRBJ2-7 13 NA TRBV6-6 CASRHPGTYEQYF TGTGCCAGCAGACACCCAGGAACCTACGAGCAGTACTTC
NA TRBJ1-5 16 TRBD1 TRBV6-6 CASSTGQGGSNQPQHF TGTGCCAGCAGTACCGGACAGGGAGGGAGCAATCAGCCCCAGCATTTT
NA TRBJ2-2 15 NA TRBV7-6 CASSLAPAGTGELFF TGTGCCAGCAGCTTAGCCCCCGCGGGAACCGGGGAGCTGTTTTTT
NA TRBJ2-1 13 NA TRBV2 CASIPPGRPEQFF TGTGCCAGCATCCCACCAGGGAGACCTGAGCAGTTCTTC
NA TRBJ2-1 15 TRBD2 TRBV5-1 CASSIAGAPYNEQFF TGCGCCAGCAGCATAGCGGGAGCCCCCTACAATGAGCAGTTCTTC
NA TRBJ2-3 14 TRBD2 TRBV30 CACLAGRVTDTQYF TGTGCCTGCCTAGCGGGGAGGGTCACAGATACGCAGTATTTT
NA TRBJ2-3 17 TRBD2 TRBV14 CASSPWTSGRPTDTQYF TGTGCCAGCAGCCCCTGGACTAGCGGGCGACCCACAGATACGCAGTATTTT
NA TRBJ2-3 15 NA TRBV5-6 CASSLSGTAADTQYF TGTGCCAGCAGCTTATCTGGGACGGCTGCGGATACGCAGTATTTT
NA TRBJ2-3 15 TRBD2 TRBV7-9 CASSLLAGYTDTQYF TGTGCCAGCAGCTTACTAGCGGGATACACAGATACGCAGTATTTT
NA TRBJ2-1 15 NA TRBV7-9 CASSFLRDSYNEQFF TGTGCCAGCAGCTTCTTAAGGGACTCCTACAATGAGCAGTTCTTC
NA TRBJ2-3 17 NA TRBV18 CASSPPSERKGTDTQYF TGTGCCAGCTCACCACCGTCTGAACGAAAGGGCACAGATACGCAGTATTTT
NA TRBJ2-7 13 NA TRBV6-1 CASSVGSSYEQYF TGTGCCAGCAGTGTCGGTAGCTCCTACGAGCAGTACTTC
NA TRBJ1-5 14 NA TRBV27 CASSLNGEGQPQHF TGTGCCAGCAGTCTTAACGGAGAGGGACAGCCCCAGCATTTT
NA TRBJ1-4 12 NA TRBV7-2 CASSHDEGPLFF TGTGCCAGCAGTCACGATGAGGGACCCTTGTTTTTT
NA TRBJ1-2 14 TRBD1 TRBV6-1 CASRQITGDYGYTF TGTGCCAGCAGACAAATCACAGGGGACTATGGCTACACCTTC
NA TRBJ2-1 15 TRBD1 TRBV11-2 CASTTPGQGLDEQFF TGTGCCAGCACCACCCCGGGACAGGGTCTCGATGAGCAGTTCTTC
NA TRBJ1-5 13 TRBD1 TRBV6-5 CASRPDRGQPQHF TGTGCCAGCAGGCCCGACAGGGGTCAGCCCCAGCATTTT
once TRBJ1-2 15 NA TRBV6-1 CASSASDRTSYGYTF TGTGCCAGCAGTGCCTCGGACAGAACGAGCTATGGCTACACCTTC
NA TRBJ1-2 12 NA TRBV5-4 CASSLANYGYTF TGTGCCAGCAGCCTAGCTAACTATGGCTACACCTTC
NA TRBJ1-5 13 NA TRBV7-6 CASRGKNNQPQHF TGTGCCAGCAGGGGAAAGAACAATCAGCCCCAGCATTTT
NA TRBJ2-5 12 NA TRBV25-1 CASSEGPETQYF TGTGCCAGCAGTGAAGGGCCAGAGACCCAGTACTTC
NA TRBJ1-4 14 NA TRBV7-8 CASSLAARDEKLFF TGTGCCAGCAGCTTAGCAGCCAGGGATGAAAAACTGTTTTTT
few TRBJ2-7 14 NA TRBV2 CASRVADASYEQYF TGTGCCAGCAGAGTAGCGGACGCGTCCTACGAGCAGTACTTC
NA TRBJ2-2 11 NA TRBV2 CASRDTGELFF TGTGCCAGCAGGGACACCGGGGAGCTGTTTTTT
few TRBJ1-2 13 NA TRBV10-3 CAIRTGVYYGYTF TGTGCCATCAGGACTGGGGTTTACTATGGCTACACCTTC
NA TRBJ2-1 14 NA TRBV7-3 CASSLIPSQDEQFF TGTGCCAGCAGCTTAATTCCTAGTCAGGATGAGCAGTTCTTC
NA TRBJ2-1 15 NA TRBV7-3 CASSLGPGAVNEQFF TGTGCCAGCAGCTTAGGGCCGGGGGCCGTCAATGAGCAGTTCTTC
NA TRBJ2-2 15 TRBD1 TRBV28 CASSQGTGAPGELFF TGTGCCAGCAGTCAAGGGACAGGGGCACCCGGGGAGCTGTTTTTT
large TRBJ2-1 13 NA TRBV6-5 CASSYGLNNEQFF TGTGCCAGCAGTTATGGTCTCAACAATGAGCAGTTCTTC
NA TRBJ2-2 15 NA TRBV7-9 CASSLALAGTGELFF TGTGCCAGCAGCTTAGCATTAGCCGGTACCGGGGAGCTGTTTTTT
NA TRBJ1-1 14 NA TRBV5-1 CASLMVPADTEAFF TGCGCCAGCCTAATGGTCCCGGCAGACACTGAAGCTTTCTTT
NA TRBJ2-5 14 TRBD2 TRBV7-2 CASSFFSGEETQYF TGTGCCAGCAGCTTCTTTAGCGGGGAAGAGACCCAGTACTTC
NA TRBJ1-2 13 NA TRBV7-9 CASSKDPYGGYTF TGTGCCAGCAGCAAGGACCCCTACGGGGGCTACACCTTC
NA TRBJ1-2 15 NA TRBV7-8 CASSLDLGSDYGYTF TGTGCCAGCAGCTTAGATTTAGGGTCGGACTATGGCTACACCTTC